A selection of T cell receptor beta chains follows, all from one sample in a study of molecular identifiers for immune sequencing clone quantification. TCRdb independently ran MiXCR on the PCR reads; one entry per CDR3 protein. The sample lists roughly 65,000 distinct CDR3 sequences, about a sixth seen once, with roughly 1.5% in the top ten. The specimen was naive CD8+ T cells from blood, with Jurkat cell RNA spiked in. The receptors originated from a human donor in good health. Some libraries in this study had Jurkat cell RNA spiked in. CDR3s include the opening cysteine and the closing phenylalanine or tryptophan. A D gene is named only where the DNA matches it firmly. Clone sizes are given selectively: once, few, many, or a class where the clone is expanded.

abundance	v_gene	j_gene	d_gene	CDR3nt	CDR3aa
many	TRBV2	TRBJ2-7	.	TGTGCCAGCAGTGATCAGGACAGCTCCTACGAGCAGTACTTC	CASSDQDSSYEQYF
many	TRBV27	TRBJ1-1	TRBD1	TGTGCCAGCAGGCCGGGACAGACTATGAACACTGAAGCTTTCTTT	CASRPGQTMNTEAFF
many	TRBV9	TRBJ2-1	.	TGTGCCAGCAGCGTACTGGTGGGCTTGTTGAATGAGCAGTTCTTC	CASSVLVGLLNEQFF
many	TRBV9	TRBJ2-3	.	TGTGCCAGCAGCCCAGGGTTATCTGGGACAGATACGCAGTATTTT	CASSPGLSGTDTQYF
many	TRBV7-9	TRBJ2-5	TRBD1	TGTGCCAGCAGCTCTCTGGGACAGGGGAATCTTGAGACCCAGTACTTC	CASSSLGQGNLETQYF
many	TRBV24-1	TRBJ2-3	TRBD1	TGTGCCACCAGTGCCGGGACAGGGGGTAGAACAGATACGCAGTATTTT	CATSAGTGGRTDTQYF
many	TRBV5-1	TRBJ2-3	TRBD2	TGCGCCAGCAGCTTGGAACTAGCGGGCACAGATACGCAGTATTTT	CASSLELAGTDTQYF
many	TRBV27	TRBJ2-3	.	TGTGCCAGCAGTTGGGTAGAACGGCTAGATACGCAGTATTTT	CASSWVERLDTQYF
.	TRBV7-9	TRBJ2-7	.	TGTGCCAGTCAGGACAGCACCTACGAGCAGTACTTC	CASQDSTYEQYF
.	TRBV6-2/TRBV6-3	TRBJ1-3	.	TGTGCCAGCAGTTACGAAGGGAGCGGAAACACCATATATTTT	CASSYEGSGNTIYF
many	TRBV6-2/TRBV6-3	TRBJ2-3	.	TGTGCCAGCAGTTACCAACCGGGACTGTACACAGATACGCAGTATTTT	CASSYQPGLYTDTQYF
.	TRBV12-5	TRBJ2-2	TRBD2	TGTGCTAGTGGTACCCGGACTAGCGGGAGGAAGCACGGGGAGCTGTTTTTT	CASGTRTSGRKHGELFF
many	TRBV7-6	TRBJ2-7	.	TGTGCCAGCAGCTTCAATTCTGCCTACGAGCAGTACTTC	CASSFNSAYEQYF
many	TRBV5-4	TRBJ1-1	.	TGTGCCAGCAGCTTGGGGACGGTTAACCCTGAAGCTTTCTTT	CASSLGTVNPEAFF
many	TRBV29-1	TRBJ2-1	.	TGCAGCGAAAGGACGGGAAGCTCCTACAATGAGCAGTTCTTC	CSERTGSSYNEQFF
many	TRBV7-2	TRBJ2-1	TRBD2	TGTGCCAGCAGCTCTCCGACTAGCGGGGTTAGCTCCTACAATGAGCAGTTCTTC	CASSSPTSGVSSYNEQFF
many	TRBV7-9	TRBJ1-4	TRBD1	TGTGCCAGCAGCTTAGCCCGACAGGGGGCTGAAAAACTGTTTTTT	CASSLARQGAEKLFF
many	TRBV29-1	TRBJ1-4	.	TGCAGCGTTGGGTTCGGGGTAGAACTGTTTTTT	CSVGFGVELFF
many	TRBV14	TRBJ2-2	TRBD1	TGTGCCAGCAGCCAAAGGGGGCGGACCGGGGAGCTGTTTTTT	CASSQRGRTGELFF
.	TRBV9	TRBJ2-1	.	TGTGCCAGCAGCGTAGGAATGGGAGTGGCAGTCTTC	CASSVGMGVAVF
.	TRBV4-2	TRBJ2-3	.	TGTGCCAGCAGCCAAGGGGGAGGAGCGGGAGAGGGGGCAGGTACGCAGTATTTT	CASSQGGGAGEGAGTQYF
many	TRBV7-9	TRBJ2-7	TRBD1	TGTGCCAGCAGCTCCCGGGACAGGGGGCCGTACGAGCAGTACTTC	CASSSRDRGPYEQYF
many	TRBV6-5	TRBJ1-1	.	TGTGCCAGCAGTTACGAGACAGGTGAAGCTTTCTTT	CASSYETGEAFF
.	TRBV13	TRBJ2-1	TRBD1	TGTGCCAGCAGCTTACGGACAGGTCCCTCCTACAATGAGCAGTTCTTC	CASSLRTGPSYNEQFF
many	TRBV7-9	TRBJ2-2	.	TGTGCCAGCAGCGCCCCGAATGCCGGGGAGCTGTTTTTT	CASSAPNAGELFF
many	TRBV7-6	TRBJ2-2	.	TGTGCCAGCAGCTTTGTCTTAGACACCGGGGAGCTGTTTTTT	CASSFVLDTGELFF
many	TRBV3-1	TRBJ2-3	.	TGTGCCAGCAGCCAAGGTTTCGAGGGCCAACACGCAGATACGCAGTATTTT	CASSQGFEGQHADTQYF
medium-sized	TRBV29-1	TRBJ2-3	.	TGCAGCGTTGAAGAACGGACCACAGATACGCAGTATTTT	CSVEERTTDTQYF
many	TRBV7-2	TRBJ2-1	TRBD2	TGTGCCAGCAGCGTGTTTGGGCGGGAGTTAAGGAATGAGCAGTTCTTC	CASSVFGRELRNEQFF
many	TRBV20-1	TRBJ2-3	.	TGCAGTGCTGTCACAGGGTCCTACCTCACAGATACGCAGTATTTT	CSAVTGSYLTDTQYF
many	TRBV7-6	TRBJ2-3	.	TGTGCCAGCAGCTATACAAAGAGGGCAGATACGCAGTATTTT	CASSYTKRADTQYF
.	TRBV11-2	TRBJ1-1	TRBD1	TGTGCCGGCAGACCGGGACAGGGGGTTTTACAAGGCACTGAGGCTTTCTTT	CAGRPGQGVLQGTEAFF
many	TRBV28	TRBJ2-3	.	TGTGCCAGCAGTATCCCGGGGGACACAGATACGCAGTATTTT	CASSIPGDTDTQYF
.	TRBV9	TRBJ2-2	.	TGTGCCAGCAACCCCGCGAACACCGGGGAGCTGTTTTTT	CASNPANTGELFF
many	TRBV20-1	TRBJ2-6	TRBD1	TGCAGTGCTAGAGGCTCGGGACAGGGTGCCCCTCGCTCTGGGGCCAACGTCCTGACTTTC	CSARGSGQGAPRSGANVLTF
many	TRBV25-1	TRBJ2-7	TRBD2	TGTGCCACTAAGCGGGAGAACTCCTACGAGCAGTACTTC	CATKRENSYEQYF
many	TRBV6-6	TRBJ2-3	TRBD2	TGTGCCAGCAGTTACGGGGGGGCAGATACGCAGTATTTT	CASSYGGADTQYF
many	TRBV20-1	TRBJ1-6	.	TGCAGTGCTAGAGAGAGGGCATCCTATAATTCACCCCTCCACTTT	CSARERASYNSPLHF
many	TRBV11-2	TRBJ2-1	.	TGTGCCAGCAGCTCCGATATGGTTAGGGTGGCCAGATACAATGAGCAGTTCTTC	CASSSDMVRVARYNEQFF
few	TRBV6-5	TRBJ1-5	.	TGTGCCAGCAGGGAAACAGGGTGGAGCAATCAGCCCCAGCATTTT	CASRETGWSNQPQHF
many	TRBV29-1	TRBJ1-1	.	TGCAGCGCATGTCAACAGTCGAACACTGAAGCTTTCTTT	CSACQQSNTEAFF
many	TRBV10-3	TRBJ2-3	.	TGTGCCTTCCCAAGTCACGGGAGCACAGATACGCAGTATTTT	CAFPSHGSTDTQYF
few	TRBV20-1	TRBJ2-1	TRBD2	TGCAGTGCTAGAGTGGAAGGACAAGCTCTGCGGGCGGGGGATGTGCAGTTCTTC	CSARVEGQALRAGDVQFF
few	TRBV5-4	TRBJ1-3	TRBD1	TGTGCCAGCAGCTTGGTAGGGGGCGGTATTGGAGACACCATATATTTT	CASSLVGGGIGDTIYF
many	TRBV12-3/TRBV12-4	TRBJ2-7	TRBD2	TGTGCCAGCAGTTGGGTAGCGGGAGGGCAGTACGAGCAGTACTTC	CASSWVAGGQYEQYF
.	TRBV3-1	TRBJ2-1	.	TGTGCCAGCAGCCAATATCTGAGTTACAATGAGCAGTTCTTC	CASSQYLSYNEQFF
many	TRBV11-2	TRBJ2-1	TRBD2	TGTGCCAGCAGCTTAGATCTTGGCGGGAGGGCTGGAAATGAGCAGTTCTTC	CASSLDLGGRAGNEQFF
many	TRBV4-1	TRBJ1-5	TRBD1	TGCGCCAGCAGCCAAAACAGGGGGAGTAATCAGCCCCAGCATTTT	CASSQNRGSNQPQHF
many	TRBV28	TRBJ1-1	.	TGTGCCAGCAGTTTAGGGAAAGGGTCCACTGAAGCTTTCTTT	CASSLGKGSTEAFF